Listed below are T cell receptor beta chains from one sample, sequenced in a study of early T cells in non-severe SARS-CoV-2 infection. TCRdb ran MiXCR on the 5' RACE reads and lists one entry per CDR3 protein. The repertoire has roughly 34,000 distinct CDR3 sequences, over 6% of them found once; the top ten carry around 13%. The sequencing used whole blood, collected at baseline. The receptor set was obtained from an adult who was a healthcare worker with PCR-confirmed SARS-CoV-2 infection or an uninfected control (not recorded which). CDR3s include the opening cysteine and the closing phenylalanine or tryptophan. Each record gives: J gene, V gene, clone size, CDR3 protein. Some rows have no size entry. The others give once, few or many, or a class for an expanded clone.

>TRBJ1-1|TRBV2|many
CASSTGQLNTEAFF
>TRBJ1-2|TRBV7-9|many
CASSPLPVGQLYGYTF
>TRBJ2-1|TRBV7-6|-
CASSLAGPVGNEQFF
>TRBJ2-5|TRBV29-1|many
CSVRRAASPKETQYF
>TRBJ1-1|TRBV5-1|few
CASKDVNTEAFF
>TRBJ2-1|TRBV18|-
CASSPTSENEQFF
>TRBJ2-3|TRBV4-2|many
CASSQDPGNPDTQYF
>TRBJ1-1|TRBV18|many
CASSLTFTTEAFF
>TRBJ2-5|TRBV29-1|many
CSVSPTGSMTQYF
>TRBJ1-6|TRBV4-3|-
CASSHDTGPTSPLHF
>TRBJ2-7|TRBV20-1|many
CSARPPGTGRYEQYF
>TRBJ1-2|TRBV4-1|-
CASSQADSYYGYTF
>TRBJ2-6|TRBV7-3|many
CASSWSSGANVLTF
>TRBJ1-2|TRBV29-1|many
CSVEDQGSGYTF
>TRBJ1-5|TRBV20-1|many
CSARRGPPNQPQHF
>TRBJ1-1|TRBV7-6|many
CASIAVPGGHTEAFF
>TRBJ2-5|TRBV6-1|many
CASSEGRGFQETQYF
>TRBJ2-7|TRBV6-5|few
CASSYFQGPYEQYF
>TRBJ1-5|TRBV5-1|many
CASSLDGDSNQPQHF
>TRBJ2-1|TRBV7-6|many
CASSSLVQGASLGEQFF
>TRBJ2-2|TRBV7-2|-
CASSLNGYNTGELFF
>TRBJ2-5|TRBV21-1|medium-sized
CASSYLTRESQETQYF
>TRBJ2-5|TRBV20-1|many
CSAKRGFQETQYF
>TRBJ2-5|TRBV19|-
CASRDPGLAGVETQYF
>TRBJ1-6|TRBV19|few
CASSIAGGYNSPLHF
>TRBJ2-3|TRBV29-1|few
CSVEDLPKGGTDTQYF
>TRBJ1-4|TRBV18|few
CASSPGQTNEKLFF
>TRBJ2-3|TRBV4-3|many
CASSQALAGMFTDTQYF
>TRBJ2-7|TRBV28|many
CASCVVSTKPISTYEQYF
>TRBJ2-7|TRBV12-3/TRBV12-4|-
CASSQRTSGTYEQYF
>TRBJ1-1|TRBV10-2|many
CASSAQGATEAFF
>TRBJ2-3|TRBV30|-
CAWRIAGGHGTQYF
>TRBJ2-7|TRBV28|many
CASSWDTAYEQYF
>TRBJ1-5|TRBV28|many
CASSFSFQSGQPQHF
>TRBJ2-1|TRBV6-5|-
CASSFREPSKGDEQFF
>TRBJ1-2|TRBV7-9|many
CASSLQGVNYGYTF
>TRBJ2-1|TRBV12-3/TRBV12-4|few
CASSPRGSGGHEQFF
>TRBJ2-7|TRBV4-2|many
CASSHDPQEYEQYF
>TRBJ2-1|TRBV7-2|many
CASSRRSEQFF
>TRBJ2-7|TRBV29-1|many
CSVGRGRYSYEQYF
>TRBJ2-2|TRBV5-6|few
CASSPLAPKSNTGELFF
>TRBJ2-5|TRBV7-8|-
CASSLARTGRGQETQYF
>TRBJ2-3|TRBV9|-
CTSSAPPSLKRTDTQYF
>TRBJ2-1|TRBV5-6|many
CASSLRSTSGRAPYNEQFF
>TRBJ1-1|TRBV20-1|-
CSATSGTVMNTEAFF
>TRBJ2-3|TRBV6-2/TRBV6-3|many
CASTPDRGYTDTQYF
>TRBJ2-1|TRBV24-1|many
CATSDQGASNYNEQFF
>TRBJ2-1|TRBV11-2|-
CASSSSAAATLNEQFF
>TRBJ1-5|TRBV6-2/TRBV6-3|many
CASSSTVWQGNQPQHF
>TRBJ2-3|TRBV7-2|-
CASSLDVSQDTQYF
>TRBJ2-3|TRBV6-2/TRBV6-3|-
CASRIAWSTDTQYF
>TRBJ2-1|TRBV28|many
CASSPLMTSGSNEQFF
>TRBJ2-5|TRBV29-1|-
CSVEDPSGRLGVSQETQYF
>TRBJ2-1|TRBV4-3|large
CASSQERSVANNEQFF
>TRBJ2-1|TRBV3-1|-
CASSQEPSGYYNEQFF
>TRBJ2-3|TRBV20-1|many
CSANPQAGDTQYF
>TRBJ2-1|TRBV20-1|few
CSALGPGDEQFF
>TRBJ1-1|TRBV20-1|few
CSARGHVLNTEAFF
>TRBJ2-5|TRBV20-1|many
CSAGSLAGSETQYF